Sequencing of this T cell receptor (beta chain) was carried out in a study of CD8 T cells in Susac syndrome. The sequenced target, TCR beta, came from blood CD8+ and CD4+ T cells. The authors negatively isolated CD8+ and CD4+ T cells and FACS-enriched TEMRA cells. Random hexamers were used to reverse transcribe roughly 0.5 to 1 ug of RNA. MiXCR was run by TCRdb on the immunoSEQ multiplex PCR reads, yielding one entry per CDR3 protein. Of some 250,000 distinct CDR3 sequences in the sample, almost 97% are singletons; the top ten hold approximately 0.1%. V trimming: 7 bases; J trimming: 8 bases; junction bases outside the gene matches: 21. The germline CDR1 and CDR2 sequences are SQVTM and ANQGSEA. This CDR3 contains 17 residues.

The sequence came from a human donor with Susac syndrome. The specimen was CD4+ T cells from PBMCs. The chain is built from TRBV29-1 and TRBJ2-1; TRBD1 matches 9 bases. CDR3 nucleotides: TGCAGCGCTCGTAGGGACAGGGACGGGGTGGCCCGCGATGAGCAGTTCTTC. It translates to CSARRDRDGVARDEQFF.